A selection of T cell receptor beta chains follows, all from one sample in a study of human T cells and chemical hapten exposure. TCRdb passed the RACE reads through MiXCR, listing each CDR3 protein once. The repertoire holds approximately 320,000 distinct CDR3 sequences, with 5.5% as singletons. The sample in question was whole blood, obtained in connection with sensitization to the hapten diphenylcyclopropenone (DPC). The source is a woman aged 18-35 years with alopecia areata. Some clones in this sample may be carry-over from other donors' samples. Both conserved end residues are part of each CDR3. A D gene is named only where the DNA matches it firmly. Not all rows give a size; the values are once, few, many and, for expanded clones, a class.

>TRBV12-3/TRBV12-4|13|TRBD1|TRBJ1-5|many
TGTGCCAGCAGTGGGCAGGGGGATCAGCCCCAGCATTTT
CASSGQGDQPQHF
>TRBV7-2|10|-|TRBJ1-5|many
TGTGCCAGCAGCCGCCAGCCCCAGCATTTT
CASSRQPQHF
>TRBV10-3|16|TRBD2|TRBJ2-2|many
TGTGCCATCAGTGTGGCTAGCGGGGCGAACACCGGGGAGCTGTTTTTT
CAISVASGANTGELFF
>TRBV7-9|12|-|TRBJ2-3|many
TGTGCCAGCGCCCGGACAGAAGATACGCAGTATTTT
CASARTEDTQYF
>TRBV11-1|15|-|TRBJ2-1|once
TGTGCCAGCAGCTTAGGACAGTTCTCCTACAAAGAGCAGTTCTTC
CASSLGQFSYKEQFF
>TRBV6-6|15|TRBD1|TRBJ1-2|few
TGTGCCAGCACCCAGGGGGGCAGGGGGATCTATGGCTACACCTTC
CASTQGGRGIYGYTF
>TRBV20-1|14|-|TRBJ2-3|medium-sized
TGCAGTGCAACGGGGTCTGGTAGCACAGATACGCAGTATTTT
CSATGSGSTDTQYF
>TRBV16|17|TRBD1|TRBJ1-5|-
TGTGCCAGCAGCCAAGATATGGGACAGGGGGTAGATCAGCCCCAGCATTTT
CASSQDMGQGVDQPQHF
>TRBV29-1|14|TRBD1|TRBJ2-5|many
TGCAGCGTTGTAGGACAGGAGGCCCCAGAGACCCAGTACTTC
CSVVGQEAPETQYF
>TRBV27|15|-|TRBJ2-7|few
TGTGCCAGCAGGAGCCTATGGGGGGAAGACTACGAGCAGTACTTC
CASRSLWGEDYEQYF
>TRBV6-1|20|-|TRBJ1-1|-
TGTGCCAGCACCCCAACAGACGGGGTGAGGAGGTCAAGGACGAACACTGAAGCTTTCTTT
CASTPTDGVRRSRTNTEAFF
>TRBV12-3/TRBV12-4|14|-|TRBJ1-6|many
TGTGCCAGCAGCCTAGGACAGATTAATTCACCCCTCCACTTT
CASSLGQINSPLHF
>TRBV6-1|16|-|TRBJ1-6|few
TGTGCCAGCAGTGAAGAGGAGGGAAGGGGAGATTCACCCCTCCACTTT
CASSEEEGRGDSPLHF
>TRBV27|17|TRBD2|TRBJ2-1|many
TGTGCCAGCAGTTTTACCCTAGCGGGGGCCCCGTACAATGAGCAGTTCTTC
CASSFTLAGAPYNEQFF
>TRBV27|14|-|TRBJ2-7|many
TGTGCCAGCAGTTTAGATTGGGCGGTGGACGAGCAGTACTTC
CASSLDWAVDEQYF
>TRBV20-1|13|TRBD1|TRBJ1-4|-
TGCAGTGCACGGACAGGGGGGGAAGAAAAACTGTTTTTT
CSARTGGEEKLFF
>TRBV5-1|15|-|TRBJ2-3|few
TGCGCCAGCAGCGTGGACAGGGACTACACAGATACGCAGTATTTT
CASSVDRDYTDTQYF
>TRBV5-1|18|-|TRBJ2-6|few
TGCGCCAGCAGCTTTATGGGCAGGGATCCCTCTGGGGCCAACGTCCTGACTTTC
CASSFMGRDPSGANVLTF
>TRBV29-1|15|-|TRBJ1-2|many
TGCAGCGCCAGAGGCGTGGCGGGAGGGCTGTATGGCTACACCTTC
CSARGVAGGLYGYTF
>TRBV27|15|TRBD1|TRBJ2-3|many
TGTGCCAGCAGACTCTACAGGGGTAGCACAGATACGCAGTATTTT
CASRLYRGSTDTQYF
>TRBV28|14|-|TRBJ2-5|few
TGTGCCAGCAGTTTTGGGAGGGGGTCAGAGACCCAGTACTTC
CASSFGRGSETQYF
>TRBV20-1|15|-|TRBJ1-2|few
TGCAGTGCTAGAGATTTCGGGGGGCAGGTCTATGGCTACACCTTC
CSARDFGGQVYGYTF